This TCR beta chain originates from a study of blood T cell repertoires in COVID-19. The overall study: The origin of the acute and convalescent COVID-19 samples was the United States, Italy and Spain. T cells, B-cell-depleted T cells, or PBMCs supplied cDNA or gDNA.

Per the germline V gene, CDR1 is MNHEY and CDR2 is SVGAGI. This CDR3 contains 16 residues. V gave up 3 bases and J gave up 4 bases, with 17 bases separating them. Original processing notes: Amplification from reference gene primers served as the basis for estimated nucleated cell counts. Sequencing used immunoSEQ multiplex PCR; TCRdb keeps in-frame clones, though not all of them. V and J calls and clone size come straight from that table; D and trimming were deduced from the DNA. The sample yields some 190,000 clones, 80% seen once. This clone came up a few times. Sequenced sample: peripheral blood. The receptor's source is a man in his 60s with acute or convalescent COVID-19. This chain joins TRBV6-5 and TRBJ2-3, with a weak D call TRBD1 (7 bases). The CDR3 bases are TGTGCCAGCAGTTATCAGACAGGGAGGTCGGCAGATACGCAGTATTTT. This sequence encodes CASSYQTGRSADTQYF.